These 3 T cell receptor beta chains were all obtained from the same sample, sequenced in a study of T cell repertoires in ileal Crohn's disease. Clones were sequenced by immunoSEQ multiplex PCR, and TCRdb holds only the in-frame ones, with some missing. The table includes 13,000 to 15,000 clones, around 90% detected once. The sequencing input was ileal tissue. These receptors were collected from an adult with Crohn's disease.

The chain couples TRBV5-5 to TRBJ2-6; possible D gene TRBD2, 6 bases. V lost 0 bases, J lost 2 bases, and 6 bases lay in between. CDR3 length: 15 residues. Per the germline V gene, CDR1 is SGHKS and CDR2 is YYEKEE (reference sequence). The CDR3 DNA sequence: TGTGCCAGCAGCTTGGGGGGGGCTGGGGCCAACGTCCTGACTTTC. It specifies CASSLGGAGANVLTF. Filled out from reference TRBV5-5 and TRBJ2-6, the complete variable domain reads DAGVTQSPTHLIKTRGQQVTLRCSPISGHKSVSWYQQVLGQGPQFIFQYYEKEERGRGNFPDRFSARQFPNYSSELNVNALLLGDSALYLCASSLGGAGANVLTFGAGSRLTVL.

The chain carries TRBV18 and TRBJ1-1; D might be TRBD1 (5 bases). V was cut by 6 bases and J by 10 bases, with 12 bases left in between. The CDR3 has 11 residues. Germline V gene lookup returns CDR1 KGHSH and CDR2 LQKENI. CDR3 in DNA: TGTGCCAGCTCGGCAGGGTTTGGAGCTTTCTTT. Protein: CASSAGFGAFF.

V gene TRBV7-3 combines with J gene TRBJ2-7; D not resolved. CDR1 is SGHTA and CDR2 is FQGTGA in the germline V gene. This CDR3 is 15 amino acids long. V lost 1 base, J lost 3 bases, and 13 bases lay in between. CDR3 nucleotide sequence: TGTGCCAGCAGCTTAAGTGGCGGAGCGAACTACGAGCAGTACTTC. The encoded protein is CASSLSGGANYEQYF.